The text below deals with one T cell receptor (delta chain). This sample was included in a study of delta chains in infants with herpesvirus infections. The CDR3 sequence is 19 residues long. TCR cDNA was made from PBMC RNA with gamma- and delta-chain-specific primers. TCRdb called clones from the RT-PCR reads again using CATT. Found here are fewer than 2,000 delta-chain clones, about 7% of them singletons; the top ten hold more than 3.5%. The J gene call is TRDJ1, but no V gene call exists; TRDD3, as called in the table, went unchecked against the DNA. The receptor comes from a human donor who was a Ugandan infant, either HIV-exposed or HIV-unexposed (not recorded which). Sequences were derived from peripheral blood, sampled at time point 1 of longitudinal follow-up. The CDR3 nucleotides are TGTGCTCGTGGGAACTTAAGGAGACTGGGGGATACTAAGAAGGACAAACTCATCTTT. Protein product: CARGNLRRLGDTKKDKLIF.